A selection of T cell receptor beta chains follows, all from one sample in a study of graft-versus-host responses after intestinal transplantation. Sequencing was performed with immunoSEQ multiplex PCR; in TCRdb, only in-frame clones are kept and a portion is missing. The table lists over 10,000 clones, 60% to 75% of them singletons. The sample consisted of ileum tissue, taken less than 150 days after intestinal transplantation. These receptors all stem from a human patient who received an intestinal transplant, so some T cells may come from the graft donor. Both conserved end residues are part of each CDR3. A D gene is named only where the DNA matches it firmly. Clone sizes are given selectively: once, few, many, or a class where the clone is expanded.

V	size	D	J	DNA	CDR3
TRBV13	.	TRBD2	TRBJ2-5	TGTGCCAGCAGCCTAGGGACTAGGGGACGTAAAGAGACCCAGTACTTC	CASSLGTRGRKETQYF
TRBV29-1	.	.	TRBJ2-1	TGCAGCGTTGAAGGGGGCAGGGGCGCCAATGAGCAGTTCTTC	CSVEGGRGANEQFF
TRBV19	.	TRBD2	TRBJ2-3	TGTGCCAGTAGTATTCTAGCGGGCGGGGCAGATACGCAGTATTTT	CASSILAGGADTQYF
TRBV5-1	once	.	TRBJ1-2	TGCGCCAGCCAATCTCAGGATTCGGGAGGCTACACCTTC	CASQSQDSGGYTF
TRBV9	once	TRBD2	TRBJ2-1	TGTGCCAGCAGCCCGAACCGCGGGGTAGCGGGGGGCGACAATGAGCAGTTCTTC	CASSPNRGVAGGDNEQFF
TRBV6-6	.	TRBD1	TRBJ2-7	TGTGCCAGCAGTTCGGACAGGGGTCCGTACGAGCAGTACTTC	CASSSDRGPYEQYF
TRBV28	.	TRBD2	TRBJ2-1	TGTGCCAGCAGTAGAAGTGGACTAGCGGGAGGCTACAATGAGCAGTTCTTC	CASSRSGLAGGYNEQFF
TRBV27	.	.	TRBJ2-5	TGTGCCAGCAGTAGCCGCAGGAAAGAGACCCAGTACTTC	CASSSRRKETQYF
TRBV2	.	.	TRBJ2-7	TGTGCCAGCAGTGTTAGAGGTAGGGGGGAGCAGTACTTC	CASSVRGRGEQYF
TRBV11-2	.	.	TRBJ2-2	TGTGCCAGCAGCCGGCAGATCGGGGAGCGGCTTAACACCGGGGAGCTGTTTTTT	CASSRQIGERLNTGELFF
TRBV9	medium-sized	.	TRBJ1-1	TGTGCCAGCAGCGTAGCTGGGGGCGAGAGCACTGAAGCTTTCTTT	CASSVAGGESTEAFF
TRBV4-2	.	TRBD2	TRBJ2-2	TGTGCCAGCAGCCAAGAACCTCTCATAACTAGCGGGAGAAACCCCGGGGAGCTGTTTTTT	CASSQEPLITSGRNPGELFF
TRBV28	.	.	TRBJ1-5	TGTGCCAGCAAAGTGGGGGCGGGTAGCAATCAGCCCCAGCATTTT	CASKVGAGSNQPQHF
TRBV29-1	.	.	TRBJ1-1	TGCAGCGTTGCGGCGGGACCTCACACTGAAGCTTTCTTT	CSVAAGPHTEAFF
TRBV6-8	.	.	TRBJ2-7	TGTGCCAGCAGTCCAATACTGGAGCAGTACTTC	CASSPILEQYF
TRBV4-3	.	TRBD2	TRBJ2-7	TGCGCCAGCAGCCTCCAAGGATCTAGCGGGGGCACCTACGAGCAGTACTTC	CASSLQGSSGGTYEQYF
TRBV6-1	.	TRBD2	TRBJ2-3	TGTGCCAGCAGTGAAGCCTGGCTAGCGGGCACAGATACGCAGTATTTT	CASSEAWLAGTDTQYF
TRBV5-1	.	TRBD1	TRBJ1-2	TGCGCCAGCAGCTTGGTCCCCCTAACAGGGGCGGGTGGCTATGGCTACACCTTC	CASSLVPLTGAGGYGYTF
TRBV5-1	.	TRBD2	TRBJ2-7	TGCGCCAGCAGCCCCGGGACTAGCGGGGGCTACGAGCAGTACTTC	CASSPGTSGGYEQYF
TRBV2	.	.	TRBJ2-7	TGTGCCAGCAGGGAAGACATCGACGAGCAGTACTTC	CASREDIDEQYF
TRBV19	.	.	TRBJ2-2	TGTGCCAGTAGTATCGGCGCGGGGCTCAACACCGGGGAGCTGTTTTTT	CASSIGAGLNTGELFF
TRBV7-6	few	TRBD2	TRBJ2-1	TGTGCCAGCAGCCCCAGCGTGGGGACTAGCGGGGGGAGCAGGTACAATGAGCAGTTCTTC	CASSPSVGTSGGSRYNEQFF
TRBV7-9	.	.	TRBJ2-6	TGTGCCAGCAGCTTTGGAGGGCCCGGGGCCAACGTCCTGACTTTC	CASSFGGPGANVLTF
TRBV6-5	.	.	TRBJ2-3	TGTGCCAGCAGTTGGACTGGAATCACAGATACGCAGTATTTT	CASSWTGITDTQYF
TRBV2	once	.	TRBJ2-1	TGTGCCAGCCTAGGACAGTACAATGAGCAGTTCTTC	CASLGQYNEQFF
TRBV5-1	medium-sized	TRBD1	TRBJ1-2	TGCGCCAGCAGCTCCGGGGGACAGGAGGAGGGCTACACCTTC	CASSSGGQEEGYTF
TRBV5-1	once	.	TRBJ2-1	TGCGCCAGCCATAGGGGTGGGGGGGCCAGGTACAATGAGCAGTTCTTC	CASHRGGGARYNEQFF
TRBV19	.	TRBD1	TRBJ2-7	TGTGCCAGTAGTATGGGACAGGGACCCTACGAGCAGTACTTC	CASSMGQGPYEQYF
TRBV9	few	.	TRBJ1-6	TGTGCCAGCAGCGGTGAACAGGGTAATTCACCCCTCCACTTT	CASSGEQGNSPLHF
TRBV30	.	TRBD2	TRBJ2-1	TGTGCCTGGAGCCTAACCGGGACTAGCGGGAGCAATGAGCAGTTCTTC	CAWSLTGTSGSNEQFF
TRBV7-3	once	TRBD2	TRBJ2-7	TGTGCCAGCAGCGCAGGACTAGCGGGGGTAAAGTACTTC	CASSAGLAGVKYF
TRBV7-9	few	TRBD2	TRBJ2-2	TGTGCCAGCAGCTCCCTGATGGCGGGGGGAACCGGGGAGCTGTTTTTT	CASSSLMAGGTGELFF
TRBV5-5	once	.	TRBJ1-1	TGTGCCAGCAGTGCGGGGGATAACACTGAAGCTTTCTTT	CASSAGDNTEAFF
TRBV7-2	once	.	TRBJ2-3	TGTGCCAGCAGCTTAGCCCTCCGCGGGTGGGGTTACGATACGCAGTATTTT	CASSLALRGWGYDTQYF
TRBV11-2	.	TRBD2	TRBJ2-7	TGTGCCAGCAGCTTAAGTTGGGCGGGAGAGGCCGAGCAGTACTTC	CASSLSWAGEAEQYF
TRBV5-1	.	TRBD2	TRBJ2-5	TGCGCCAGCAGCTTGGCGGGAGGGGGAGAAGAGACCCAGTACTTC	CASSLAGGGEETQYF
TRBV13	medium-sized	TRBD1	TRBJ2-7	TGTGCCAGCAGCGCACAGGGGGCCTCCTACGAGCAGTACTTC	CASSAQGASYEQYF
TRBV6-5	.	.	TRBJ2-7	TGTGCCAGCAGCGGCCCGGACTCTGCCTACGAGCAGTACTTC	CASSGPDSAYEQYF
TRBV11-2	.	.	TRBJ1-3	TGTGCCAGCAGCTTAGTGCAGGGGACCGGAAACACCATATATTTT	CASSLVQGTGNTIYF
TRBV7-3	.	TRBD1	TRBJ2-5	TGTGCCAGCAGCTTGCGACAGGGGAGAGGACCCCAGTACTTC	CASSLRQGRGPQYF
TRBV29-1	.	.	TRBJ1-2	TGCAGCGCCCCCGGCCGGGGTGAGGGCTACACCTTC	CSAPGRGEGYTF
TRBV19	.	TRBD2	TRBJ2-3	TGTGCCAGACCCGGTAGACTAGCGGGATTGGTAGATACGCAGTATTTT	CARPGRLAGLVDTQYF
TRBV20-1	.	.	TRBJ1-2	TGCAGTGCCCCGGGGGTCGGCTACACCTTC	CSAPGVGYTF
TRBV13	.	TRBD1	TRBJ1-1	TGTGCCAGCAGCGCGGACAGGGCCCCAGGCACTGAAGCTTTCTTT	CASSADRAPGTEAFF
TRBV6-1	.	TRBD1	TRBJ2-4	TGTGCCAGCAGGGGGACAGGGGGAAACATTCAGTACTTC	CASRGTGGNIQYF
TRBV19	once	.	TRBJ2-1	TGTGCCAGTAGCACACGGGGGTGGCCGAACTCCTACAATGAGCAGTTCTTC	CASSTRGWPNSYNEQFF
TRBV21-1	.	.	TRBJ2-5	TGTGCCAGGGCCAACAGTACCCAAGAGACCCAGTACTTC	CARANSTQETQYF
TRBV19	.	TRBD1	TRBJ2-7	TGTGCCAGTAGTCCGTGGGACAGGCCCTACGAGCAGTACTTC	CASSPWDRPYEQYF
TRBV7-2	.	TRBD1	TRBJ2-2	TGTGCCAGCAGCCGGCCGACAGGGGGCGCGTCGAGGTACGGGGAGCTGTTTTTT	CASSRPTGGASRYGELFF
TRBV5-5	.	TRBD1	TRBJ2-5	TGTGCCAGCAGCTTTTCCGGGACAGGGTCGGGAGAGACCCAGTACTTC	CASSFSGTGSGETQYF
TRBV20-1	few	.	TRBJ2-1	TGCAGTGCCCTACGCACCCCACAGTTCTTC	CSALRTPQFF
TRBV11-2	.	.	TRBJ2-1	TGTGCCAGCAGCCCTAACGTGGGGACTTACAATGAGCAGTTCTTC	CASSPNVGTYNEQFF
TRBV11-2	.	TRBD1	TRBJ1-4	TGTGCCAGCACGACCCCCGGACAGGGCCCTCCGGGTAATGAAAAACTGTTTTTT	CASTTPGQGPPGNEKLFF
TRBV27	.	TRBD2	TRBJ2-7	TGTGCCAGCAGTTTACGATGGGGGGGGACCTACGAGCAGTACTTC	CASSLRWGGTYEQYF
TRBV6-5	.	TRBD1	TRBJ1-2	TGTGCCAGCAGTGAACCGGCAGGGGGGTATGGCTACACCTTC	CASSEPAGGYGYTF
TRBV2	.	.	TRBJ1-5	TGTGCCAGCAGTGAAGCGCTTGTAGGAGGGCAGCCCCAGCATTTT	CASSEALVGGQPQHF
TRBV6-5	.	.	TRBJ2-2	TGTGCCAGCAGTCCCGGGGTCTCGAACACCGGGGAGCTGTTTTTT	CASSPGVSNTGELFF
TRBV5-4	.	.	TRBJ2-7	TGTGCCAGCAGCTTCGGCGGCTCCTACGAGCAGTACTTC	CASSFGGSYEQYF
TRBV4-3	.	TRBD2	TRBJ2-2	TGCGCCAGCAGCCAGACGACTAGCGGGAGGTTCGGAAGATTCACCGGGGAGCTGTTTTTT	CASSQTTSGRFGRFTGELFF